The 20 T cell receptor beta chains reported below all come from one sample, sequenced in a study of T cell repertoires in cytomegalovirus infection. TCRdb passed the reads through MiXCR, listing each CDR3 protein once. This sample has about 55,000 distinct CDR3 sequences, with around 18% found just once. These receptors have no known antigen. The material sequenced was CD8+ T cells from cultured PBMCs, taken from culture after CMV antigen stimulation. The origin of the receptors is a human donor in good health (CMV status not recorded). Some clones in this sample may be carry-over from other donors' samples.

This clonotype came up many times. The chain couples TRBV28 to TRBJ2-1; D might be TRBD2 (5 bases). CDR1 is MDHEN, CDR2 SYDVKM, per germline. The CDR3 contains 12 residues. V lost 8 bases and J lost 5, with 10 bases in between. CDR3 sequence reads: CASEDWNNEQFF. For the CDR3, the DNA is TGTGCCAGCGAGGACTGGAACAATGAGCAGTTCTTC.

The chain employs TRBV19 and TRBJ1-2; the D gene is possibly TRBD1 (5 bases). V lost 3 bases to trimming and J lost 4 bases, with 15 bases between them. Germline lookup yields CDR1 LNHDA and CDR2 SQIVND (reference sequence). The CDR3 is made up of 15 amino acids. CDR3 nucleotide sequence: TGTGCCAGTAGTATCGACCCGGACATAATCTATGGCTACACCTTC. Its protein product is CASSIDPDIIYGYTF.

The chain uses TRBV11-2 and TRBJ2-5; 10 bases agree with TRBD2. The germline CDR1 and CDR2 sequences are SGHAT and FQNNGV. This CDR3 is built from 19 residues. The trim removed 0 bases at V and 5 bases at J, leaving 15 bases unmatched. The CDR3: CASSLDRSLAGNTWETQYF. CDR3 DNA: TGTGCCAGCAGCTTAGATCGATCACTAGCGGGAAACACCTGGGAGACCCAGTACTTC. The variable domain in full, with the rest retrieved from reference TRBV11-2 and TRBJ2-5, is EAGVAQSPRYKIIEKRQSVAFWCNPISGHATLYWYQQILGQGPKLLIQFQNNGVVDDSQLPKDRFSAERLKGVDSTLKIQPAKLEDSAVYLCASSLDRSLAGNTWETQYFGPGTRLLVL.

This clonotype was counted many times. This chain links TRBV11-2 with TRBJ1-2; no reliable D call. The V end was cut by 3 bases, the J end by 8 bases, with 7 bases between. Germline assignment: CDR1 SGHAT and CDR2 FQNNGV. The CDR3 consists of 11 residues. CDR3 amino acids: CASSFRGGYTF. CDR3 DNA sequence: TGTGCCAGCAGCTTTAGAGGAGGCTACACCTTC. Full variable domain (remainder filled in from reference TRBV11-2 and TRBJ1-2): EAGVAQSPRYKIIEKRQSVAFWCNPISGHATLYWYQQILGQGPKLLIQFQNNGVVDDSQLPKDRFSAERLKGVDSTLKIQPAKLEDSAVYLCASSFRGGYTFGSGTRLTVV.

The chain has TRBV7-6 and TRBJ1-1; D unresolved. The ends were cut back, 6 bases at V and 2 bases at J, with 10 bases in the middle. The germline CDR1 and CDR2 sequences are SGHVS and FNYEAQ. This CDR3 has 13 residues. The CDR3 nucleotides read TGTGCCAGCAGGCCTCCAGTTAACACTGAAGCTTTCTTT. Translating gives CASRPPVNTEAFF.

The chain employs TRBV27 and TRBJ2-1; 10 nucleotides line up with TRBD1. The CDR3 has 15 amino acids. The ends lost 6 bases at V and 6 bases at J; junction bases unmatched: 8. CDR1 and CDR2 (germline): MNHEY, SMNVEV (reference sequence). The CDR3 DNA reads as TGTGCCAGCAGCTCCGGGACAGGGGCACTCAATGAGCAGTTCTTC. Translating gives CASSSGTGALNEQFF.

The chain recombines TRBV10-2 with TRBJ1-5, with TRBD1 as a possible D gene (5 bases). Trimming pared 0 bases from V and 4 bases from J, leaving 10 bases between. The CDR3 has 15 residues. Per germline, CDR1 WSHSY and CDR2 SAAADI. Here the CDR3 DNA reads TGCGCCAGCAGTGAGTCGGTCGACAGAAATCAGCCCCAGCATTTT. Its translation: CASSESVDRNQPQHF.

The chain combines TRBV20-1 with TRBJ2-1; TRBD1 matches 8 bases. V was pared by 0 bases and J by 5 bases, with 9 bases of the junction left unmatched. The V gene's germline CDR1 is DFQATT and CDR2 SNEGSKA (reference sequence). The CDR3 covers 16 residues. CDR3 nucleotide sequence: TGCAGTGCTAGAGATATGGGACAGGAGTTTAACAATGAGCAGTTCTTC. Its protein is CSARDMGQEFNNEQFF.

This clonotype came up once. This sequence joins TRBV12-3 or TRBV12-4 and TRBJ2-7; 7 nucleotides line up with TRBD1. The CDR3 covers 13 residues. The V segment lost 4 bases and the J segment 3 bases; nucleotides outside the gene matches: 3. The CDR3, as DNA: TGTGCCAGCAGTTGGGACAGTTACTACGAGCAGTACTTC. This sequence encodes CASSWDSYYEQYF.

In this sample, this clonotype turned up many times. CDR3 amino acids: CSAYSGGNTEAFF. The CDR3 bases are TGCAGCGCCTACTCCGGGGGCAACACTGAAGCTTTCTTT. V gene TRBV29-1 combines with J gene TRBJ1-1; tentative D call: TRBD1 (6 bases). Germline loops: CDR1 SQVTM, CDR2 ANQGSEA. There are 13 residues in the CDR3. V lost 7 bases, J lost 2 bases, and 14 bases lay in between.

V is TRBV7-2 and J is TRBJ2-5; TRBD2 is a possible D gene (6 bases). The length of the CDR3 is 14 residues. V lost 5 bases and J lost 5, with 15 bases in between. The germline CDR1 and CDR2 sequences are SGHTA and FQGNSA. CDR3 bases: TGTGCCAGCAGCATCTATAGCGGAAGGGAGACCCAGTACTTC. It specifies CASSIYSGRETQYF.

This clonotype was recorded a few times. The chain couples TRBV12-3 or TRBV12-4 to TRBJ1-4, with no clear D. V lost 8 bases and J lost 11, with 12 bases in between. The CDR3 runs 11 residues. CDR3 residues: CASLTPGKLFF. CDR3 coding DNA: TGTGCCAGCTTGACTCCGGGTAAACTGTTTTTT.

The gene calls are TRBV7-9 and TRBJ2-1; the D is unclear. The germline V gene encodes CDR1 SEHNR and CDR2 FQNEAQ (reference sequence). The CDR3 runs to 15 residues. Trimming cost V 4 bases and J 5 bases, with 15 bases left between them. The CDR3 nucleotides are TGTGCCAGCAGCTGGCCGGCCATATTGGACAATGAGCAGTTCTTC. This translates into CASSWPAILDNEQFF.

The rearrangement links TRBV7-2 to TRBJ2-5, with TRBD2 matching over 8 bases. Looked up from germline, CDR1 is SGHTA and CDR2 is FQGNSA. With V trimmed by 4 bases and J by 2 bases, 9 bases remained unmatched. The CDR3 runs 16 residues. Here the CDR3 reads CASSSWASGQQETQYF. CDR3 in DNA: TGTGCCAGCAGCTCGTGGGCTAGCGGGCAACAAGAGACCCAGTACTTC.

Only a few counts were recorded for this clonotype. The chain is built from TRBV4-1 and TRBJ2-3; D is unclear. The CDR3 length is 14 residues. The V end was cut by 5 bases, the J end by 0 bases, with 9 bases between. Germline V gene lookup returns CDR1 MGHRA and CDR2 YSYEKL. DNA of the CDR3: TGCGCCAGCAGCTGGACCATTAGCACAGATACGCAGTATTTT. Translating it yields CASSWTISTDTQYF.

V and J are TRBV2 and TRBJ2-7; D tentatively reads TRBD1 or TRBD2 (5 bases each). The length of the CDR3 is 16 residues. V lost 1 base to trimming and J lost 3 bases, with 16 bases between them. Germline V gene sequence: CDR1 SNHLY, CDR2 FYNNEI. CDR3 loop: CASSEGGEGGFYEQYF. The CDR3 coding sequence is TGTGCCAGCAGTGAAGGAGGGGAAGGCGGTTTCTACGAGCAGTACTTC. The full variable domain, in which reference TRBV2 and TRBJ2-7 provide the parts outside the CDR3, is EPEVTQTPSHQVTQMGQEVILRCVPISNHLYFYWYRQILGQKVEFLVSFYNNEISEKSEIFDDQFSVERPDGSNFTLKIRSTKLEDSAMYFCASSEGGEGGFYEQYFGPGTRLTVT.

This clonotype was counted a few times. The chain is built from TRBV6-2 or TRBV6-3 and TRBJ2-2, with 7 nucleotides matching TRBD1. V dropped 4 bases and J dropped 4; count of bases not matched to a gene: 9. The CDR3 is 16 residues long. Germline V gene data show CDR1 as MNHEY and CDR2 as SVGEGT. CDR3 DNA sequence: TGTGCCAGCAGTTTCCTGACAGGGTGGGGCACCGGGGAGCTGTTTTTT. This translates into CASSFLTGWGTGELFF.

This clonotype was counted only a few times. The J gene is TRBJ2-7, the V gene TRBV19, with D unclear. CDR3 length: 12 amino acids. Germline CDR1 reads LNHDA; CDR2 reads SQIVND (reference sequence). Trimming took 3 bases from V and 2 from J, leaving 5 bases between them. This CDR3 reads CASSIGTYEQYF. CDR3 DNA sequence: TGTGCCAGTAGTATTGGCACCTACGAGCAGTACTTC. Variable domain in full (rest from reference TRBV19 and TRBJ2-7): DGGITQSPKYLFRKEGQNVTLSCEQNLNHDAMYWYRQDPGQGLRLIYYSQIVNDFQKGDIAEGYSVSREKKESFPLTVTSAQKNPTAFYLCASSIGTYEQYFGPGTRLTVT.

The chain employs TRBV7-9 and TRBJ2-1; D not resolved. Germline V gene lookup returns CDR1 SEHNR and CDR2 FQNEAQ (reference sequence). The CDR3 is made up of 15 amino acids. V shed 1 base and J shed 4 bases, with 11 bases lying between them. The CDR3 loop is CASSLDETYYNEQFF. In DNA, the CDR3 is TGTGCCAGCAGCTTAGACGAGACATATTACAATGAGCAGTTCTTC.

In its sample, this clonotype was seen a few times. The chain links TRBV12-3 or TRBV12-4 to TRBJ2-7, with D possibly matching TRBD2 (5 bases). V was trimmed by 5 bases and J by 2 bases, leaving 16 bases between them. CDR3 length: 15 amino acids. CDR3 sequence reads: CASSPGITATYEQYF. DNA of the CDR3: TGTGCCAGCAGTCCGGGGATCACAGCCACCTACGAGCAGTACTTC.